This TCR beta chain is from a study of spatial heterogeneity in lung cancer. Across the study: Sequence detection consistently recorded a greater number of beta-chain than alpha-chain sequences. Overall study findings and caveats: Whereas they appeared in blood less at follow-up, ubiquitous expanded tumor TCRs appeared there more at resection.

There are 13 residues in the CDR3. Per germline, CDR1 MNHEY and CDR2 SMNVEV (reference sequence). About this clonotype itself: Its antigen is unknown. Being one base from a much bigger clone, this may be a read error.

Each TCR cDNA molecule carried a unique molecular identifier. TCRdb used MiXCR to reprocess the 5' RACE reads, holding one entry per CDR3 protein. The sample has some 17,000 distinct CDR3 sequences; around a fifth are singletons. Time point meaning: sample taken at primary tumor resection. Whole RNA from tumor, nontumor lung or frozen PBMC was sequenced unsorted. The donor population consisted of just over 70 patients with untreated, early-stage non-small cell lung cancer. The chain recombines TRBV27 with TRBJ2-2, with 7 bases that match TRBD2. The sequence derives from a female donor with early-stage non-small cell lung cancer. Material: PBMCs, obtained at surgery. CDR3 DNA: TGTGCCAGCAGCCGGGACTTTGGGGGGGGGCTGTTTTTT. Protein: CASSRDFGGGLFF.